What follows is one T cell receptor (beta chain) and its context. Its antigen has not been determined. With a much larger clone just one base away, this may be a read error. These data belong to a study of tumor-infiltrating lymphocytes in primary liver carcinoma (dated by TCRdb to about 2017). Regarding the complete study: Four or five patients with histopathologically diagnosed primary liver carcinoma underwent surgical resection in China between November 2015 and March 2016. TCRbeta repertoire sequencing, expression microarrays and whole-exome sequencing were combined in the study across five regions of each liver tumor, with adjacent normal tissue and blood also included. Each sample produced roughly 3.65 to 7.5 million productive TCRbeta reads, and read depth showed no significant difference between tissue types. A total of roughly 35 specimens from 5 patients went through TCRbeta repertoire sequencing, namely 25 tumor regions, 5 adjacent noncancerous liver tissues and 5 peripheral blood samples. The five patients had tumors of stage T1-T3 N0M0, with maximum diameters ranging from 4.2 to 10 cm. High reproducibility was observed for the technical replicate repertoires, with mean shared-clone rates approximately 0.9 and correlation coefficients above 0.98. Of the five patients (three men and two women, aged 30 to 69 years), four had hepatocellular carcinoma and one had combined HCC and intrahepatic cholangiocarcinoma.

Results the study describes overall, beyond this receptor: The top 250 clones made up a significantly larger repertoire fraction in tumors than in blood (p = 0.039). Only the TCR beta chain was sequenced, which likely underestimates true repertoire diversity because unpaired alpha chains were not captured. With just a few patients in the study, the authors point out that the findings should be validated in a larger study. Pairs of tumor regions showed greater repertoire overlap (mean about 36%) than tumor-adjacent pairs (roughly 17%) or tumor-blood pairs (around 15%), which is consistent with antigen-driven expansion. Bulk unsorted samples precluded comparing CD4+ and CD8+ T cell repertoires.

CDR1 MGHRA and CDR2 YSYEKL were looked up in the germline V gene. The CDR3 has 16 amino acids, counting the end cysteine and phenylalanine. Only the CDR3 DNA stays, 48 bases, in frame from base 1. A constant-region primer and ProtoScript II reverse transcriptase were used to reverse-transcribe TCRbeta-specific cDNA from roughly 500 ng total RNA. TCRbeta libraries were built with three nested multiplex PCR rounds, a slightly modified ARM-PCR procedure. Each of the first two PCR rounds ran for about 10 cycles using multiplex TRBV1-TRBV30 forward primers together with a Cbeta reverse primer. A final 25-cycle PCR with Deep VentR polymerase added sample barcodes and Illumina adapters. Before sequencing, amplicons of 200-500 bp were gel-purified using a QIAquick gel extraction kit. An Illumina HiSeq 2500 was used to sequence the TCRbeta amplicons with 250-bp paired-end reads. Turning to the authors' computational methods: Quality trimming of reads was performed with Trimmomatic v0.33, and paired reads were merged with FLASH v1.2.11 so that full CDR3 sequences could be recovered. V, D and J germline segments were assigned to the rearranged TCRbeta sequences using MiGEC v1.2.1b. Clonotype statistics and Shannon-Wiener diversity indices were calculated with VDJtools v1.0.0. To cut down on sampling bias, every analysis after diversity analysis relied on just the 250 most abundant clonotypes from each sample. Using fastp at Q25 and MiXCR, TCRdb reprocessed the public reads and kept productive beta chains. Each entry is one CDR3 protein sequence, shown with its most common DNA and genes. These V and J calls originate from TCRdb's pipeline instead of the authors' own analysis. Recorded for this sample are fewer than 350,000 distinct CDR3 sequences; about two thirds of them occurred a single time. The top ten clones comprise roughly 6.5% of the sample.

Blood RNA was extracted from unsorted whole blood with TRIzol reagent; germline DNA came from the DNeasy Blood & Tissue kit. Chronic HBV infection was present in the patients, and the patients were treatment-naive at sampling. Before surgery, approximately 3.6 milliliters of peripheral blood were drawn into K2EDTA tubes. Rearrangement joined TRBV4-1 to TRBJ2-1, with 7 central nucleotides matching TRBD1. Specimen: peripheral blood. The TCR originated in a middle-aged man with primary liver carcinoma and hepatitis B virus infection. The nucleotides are TGCGCCAGCGGCCAAGATTCACAGGGGTCCTACAATGAGCAGTTCTTC. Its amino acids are CASGQDSQGSYNEQFF.